The rows below give T cell receptor beta chains drawn from one sample of a study of blood T cell repertoires in COVID-19. Only in-frame clones appear in the TCRdb table, and some are missing; sequencing was by immunoSEQ multiplex PCR. The data show about 140,000 clones, 87% seen once. Material for sequencing was PBMCs or T cells enriched from blood (not recorded which). The receptors come from a man in his fifties or sixties who had recovered from COVID-19. Each CDR3 is given with its conserved first and last residue. Fields, in order: V gene, CDR3 length, CDR3 protein.

TRBV11-2	15	CASSLSGSLYNEQFF
TRBV3-1/TRBV3-2	12	CASRTPPGPLHF
TRBV30	13	CAWSALFGQGDTF
TRBV19	16	CASSYRLAGYSYEQYF
TRBV19	12	CASSIGTGDYTF
TRBV19	16	CASSRGASGSGNEQFF
TRBV7-2	13	CASSFRQGMGYTF
TRBV9	15	CASSVAKGSGNTIYF
TRBV15	13	CATSRVLGFRAFF
TRBV29-1	13	CSVQGASNEKLFF
TRBV25-1	13	CASSVTSSYGYTF
TRBV7-8	16	CASSPRDTTTNEKLFF
TRBV28	13	CASREQGAYEQYF
TRBV20-1	11	CSAAFLNTQYF
TRBV29-1	13	CSARTGGFTEAFF
TRBV3-1/TRBV3-2	14	CASSPRQRGNTIYF
TRBV2	14	CASNSPEAGRKLFF
TRBV7-9	12	CASSLMTTEQFF
TRBV18	13	CASSPVLDTEAFF
TRBV7-3	16	CASSPTSGRNTGELFF
TRBV5-4	13	CASSAGTSDEQFF
TRBV5-4	15	CASSYGDGGASVQYF
TRBV7-9	16	CASSPLTSGSYNEQFF
TRBV28	20	CASSPRDSRRARRSTGELFF
TRBV13	17	CASSTGWASGKQETQYF
TRBV7-9	18	CASSQLGFGRGYGNTIYF
TRBV7-9	16	CASSLGQGSPYNEQFF
TRBV27	15	CASSLLQGAHYGYTF
TRBV9	18	CASSVYSLRRPNTGELFF
TRBV15	13	CATSKRTAYEQYF
TRBV4-1	17	CASSQETGTANTGELFF
TRBV6-5	13	CASSRVGGNEQFF
TRBV5-4	14	CASGTGGTKNIQYF
TRBV7-2	13	CASRRDRNTEAFF
TRBV6-5	14	CASSPRTGGHEQYF
TRBV5-4	15	CASSLAGGAYNEQFF
TRBV28	11	CASSPSRGYTF
TRBV7-3	15	CASSLTSGLSYEQYF
TRBV10-2	14	CASSVQQPGNTIYF
TRBV28	16	CASSSAGGEANYGYTF
TRBV5-1	15	CASSLGSGGAGTQYF
TRBV5-1	15	CASTRSAGNYNEQFF
TRBV28	18	CASSGQGTASSYNSPLHF
TRBV28	14	CASSLPGESQPQHF
TRBV7-9	14	CASSLAPSGQPQHF
TRBV5-1	14	CASSLVANTGELFF
TRBV10-3	11	CASGKSYEQYF
TRBV5-1	16	CASSAQPNRGSYEQYF
TRBV5-8	13	CASSQVAASGSTF
TRBV12-3/TRBV12-4	13	CASSLSGSGRKFF
TRBV6-5	12	CASSYPPSEQFF
TRBV5-1	21	CASSFSLLTGGAPEIVETQYF
TRBV28	12	CASSLPGQPQHF